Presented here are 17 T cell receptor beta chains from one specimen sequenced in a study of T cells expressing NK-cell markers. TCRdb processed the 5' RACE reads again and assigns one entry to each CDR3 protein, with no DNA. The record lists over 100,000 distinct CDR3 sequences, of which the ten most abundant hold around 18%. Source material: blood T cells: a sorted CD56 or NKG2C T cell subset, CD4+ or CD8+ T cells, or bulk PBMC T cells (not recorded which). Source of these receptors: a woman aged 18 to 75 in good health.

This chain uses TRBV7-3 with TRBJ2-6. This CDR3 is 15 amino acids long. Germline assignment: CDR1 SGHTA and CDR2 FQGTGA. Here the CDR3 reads CASSSWPSGANVLTF.

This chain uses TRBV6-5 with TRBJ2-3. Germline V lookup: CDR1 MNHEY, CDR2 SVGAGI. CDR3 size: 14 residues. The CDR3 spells CASSYQGRPDTQYF.

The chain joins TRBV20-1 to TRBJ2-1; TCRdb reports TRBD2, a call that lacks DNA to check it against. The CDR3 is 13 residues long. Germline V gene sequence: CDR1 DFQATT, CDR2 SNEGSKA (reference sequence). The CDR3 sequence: CSARSGLSNEQFF.

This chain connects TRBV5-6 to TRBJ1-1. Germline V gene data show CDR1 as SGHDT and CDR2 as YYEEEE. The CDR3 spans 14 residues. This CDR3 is CASSRRTDYTEAFF.

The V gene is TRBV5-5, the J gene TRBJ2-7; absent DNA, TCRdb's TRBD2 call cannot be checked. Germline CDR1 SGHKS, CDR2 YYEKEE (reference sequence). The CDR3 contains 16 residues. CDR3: CASSPTGLAGVYEQYF. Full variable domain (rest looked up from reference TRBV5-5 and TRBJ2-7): DAGVTQSPTHLIKTRGQQVTLRCSPISGHKSVSWYQQVLGQGPQFIFQYYEKEERGRGNFPDRFSARQFPNYSSELNVNALLLGDSALYLCASSPTGLAGVYEQYFGPGTRLTVT.

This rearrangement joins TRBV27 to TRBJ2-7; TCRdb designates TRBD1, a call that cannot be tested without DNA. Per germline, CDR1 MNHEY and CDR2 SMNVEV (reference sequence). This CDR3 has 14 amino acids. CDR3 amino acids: CASSLVQGAREQYF.

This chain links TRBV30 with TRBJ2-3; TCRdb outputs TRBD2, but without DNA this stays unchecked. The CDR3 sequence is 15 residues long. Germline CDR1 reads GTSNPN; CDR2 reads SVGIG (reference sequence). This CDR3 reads CAWSHLAGGGDTQYF.

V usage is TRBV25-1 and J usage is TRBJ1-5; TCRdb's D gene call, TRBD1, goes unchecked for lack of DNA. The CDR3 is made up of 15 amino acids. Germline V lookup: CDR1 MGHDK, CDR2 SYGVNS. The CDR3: CASSEETGGNQPQHF.

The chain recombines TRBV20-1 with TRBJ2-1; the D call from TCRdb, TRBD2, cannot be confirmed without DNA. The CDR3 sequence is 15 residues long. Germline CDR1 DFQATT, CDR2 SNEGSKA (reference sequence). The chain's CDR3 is CSASWTSGRGDEQFF.

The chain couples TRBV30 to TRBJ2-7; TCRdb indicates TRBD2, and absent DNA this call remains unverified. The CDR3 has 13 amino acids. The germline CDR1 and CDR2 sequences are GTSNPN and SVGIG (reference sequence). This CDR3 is CASRSATNYEQYF. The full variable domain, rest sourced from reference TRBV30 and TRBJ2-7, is SQTIHQWPATLVQPVGSPLSLECTVEGTSNPNLYWYRQAAGRGLQLLFYSVGIGQISSEVPQNLSASRPQDRQFILSSKKLLLSDSGFYLCASRSATNYEQYFGPGTRLTVT.

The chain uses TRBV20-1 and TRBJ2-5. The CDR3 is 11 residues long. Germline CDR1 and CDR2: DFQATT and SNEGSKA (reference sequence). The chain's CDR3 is CSALSQETQYF.

The CDR3 reads CASRTEFLNEQFF. The chain couples TRBV5-1 to TRBJ2-1. The CDR3 has 13 amino acids. The germline V gene encodes CDR1 SGHRS and CDR2 YFSETQ.

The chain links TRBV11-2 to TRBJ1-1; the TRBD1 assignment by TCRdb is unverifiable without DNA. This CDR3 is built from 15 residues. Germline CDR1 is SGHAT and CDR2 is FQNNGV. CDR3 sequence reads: CASSSHPGQGTEAFF. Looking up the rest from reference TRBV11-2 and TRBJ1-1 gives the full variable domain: EAGVAQSPRYKIIEKRQSVAFWCNPISGHATLYWYQQILGQGPKLLIQFQNNGVVDDSQLPKDRFSAERLKGVDSTLKIQPAKLEDSAVYLCASSSHPGQGTEAFFGQGTRLTVV.

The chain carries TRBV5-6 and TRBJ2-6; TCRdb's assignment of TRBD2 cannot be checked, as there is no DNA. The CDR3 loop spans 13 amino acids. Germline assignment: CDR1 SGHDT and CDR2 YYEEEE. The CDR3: CASSARGYNVLTF. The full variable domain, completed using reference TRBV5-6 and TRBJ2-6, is DAGVTQSPTHLIKTRGQQVTLRCSPKSGHDTVSWYQQALGQGPQFIFQYYEEEERQRGNFPDRFSGHQFPNYSSELNVNALLLGDSALYLCASSARGYNVLTFGAGSRLTVL.

The CDR3 here is CASRAISNEQFF. This chain uses TRBV2 with TRBJ2-1. The length of the CDR3 is 12 residues. The germline V gene has CDR1 SNHLY and CDR2 FYNNEI.

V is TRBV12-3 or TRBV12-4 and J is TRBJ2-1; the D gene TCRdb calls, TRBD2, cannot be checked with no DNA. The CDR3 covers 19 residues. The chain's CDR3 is CASSYFWTSGRAVYNEQFF.

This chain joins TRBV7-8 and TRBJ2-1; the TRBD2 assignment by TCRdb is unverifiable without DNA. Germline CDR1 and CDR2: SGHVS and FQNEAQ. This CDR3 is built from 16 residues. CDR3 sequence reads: CASSLEWLANYNEQFF.